This T cell receptor beta chain was captured in a study of CD8 T cells in ankylosing spondylitis. The study's findings and limits: The authors reported significant enrichment of disease-linked clones in matched ankylosing spondylitis synovial fluid. What appeared characteristic of ankylosing spondylitis blood was a TCR beta motif of 7 or 8 highly homologous variants. Within peripheral blood, clones linked to disease were CD8+ and relatively rare.

This clonotype was counted at least ten times. Its target is not known. The TCR beta libraries were generated through quantitative 5'-RACE incorporating molecular barcodes. One entry per CDR3 protein, called by TCRdb with MiXCR from the 5' RACE reads. This sample has under 250,000 distinct CDR3 sequences, with over 7% found just once. This CDR3 contains 13 residues. V gave up 10 bases and J gave up 2 bases, with 14 bases separating them. The source material was blood, either unsorted or a sorted T cell fraction (not recorded which). This receptor was obtained from a female donor with ankylosing spondylitis or in good health (not recorded which). V is TRBV12-3 or TRBV12-4 and J is TRBJ1-2; D is undetermined. CDR3: CATLVSSNYGYTF. CDR3 DNA sequence: TGTGCCACTCTAGTTTCGTCCAACTATGGCTACACCTTC.